This T cell receptor (beta chain) emerged from a study of cytomegalovirus exposure and HLA in healthy donors. This clone appeared a few times. Its target is not known. The primer mix had 60 Vbeta and 13 Jbeta primers. Original methodology: A follow-up analysis tallied 65 million to 80 million unique TCR beta chains, roughly 11 million shared. TCRdb's table, derived via immunoSEQ multiplex PCR, lists solely in-frame clones and lacks some. That table is the source of V, J and clone size, and D and trimming were worked out from the DNA. Here the sample spans 250,000 to 350,000 clones, about 75% being singletons. The study's findings and limits: Beyond CMV serostatus, there was no information to go on about immune exposure. Whilst most TCR sequences proved rare, a subset of public TCRs occurred across many donors.

This clonotype was obtained from a female donor in good health and CMV-seronegative. The sample taken for sequencing was PBMCs.

DNA of the CDR3: TGTGCCAGCAGCTTGGCCGCAGGATGGAACACTGAAGCTTTCTTT. Translating gives CASSLAAGWNTEAFF. J is TRBJ1-1 and V is TRBV5-4; the D is unclear. Deletions cut 0 bases from V and 1 base from J, with 10 bases between. Germline V lookup: CDR1 SGHNT, CDR2 YYREEE (reference sequence). The CDR3 runs to 15 residues. Using reference TRBV5-4 and TRBJ1-1 for the parts outside the CDR3, the full variable domain is ETGVTQSPTHLIKTRGQQVTLRCSSQSGHNTVSWYQQALGQGPQFIFQYYREEENGRGNFPPRFSGLQFPNYSSELNVNALELDDSALYLCASSLAAGWNTEAFFGQGTRLTVV.